This T cell receptor beta chain derives from a study of post-analysis software for immune sequencing data (dated by TCRdb to the mid-2010s). Some background on the complete study: The recorded disease courses included relapsing-remitting, secondary progressive and progressive-relapsing multiple sclerosis, and some patients had no subtype annotation. The multiple sclerosis patient repertoires were compared with around ten previously published healthy control repertoires from donors aged about 6 to 26 years. A subset of samples was prepared in parallel using single-end sample barcoding, then pooled and co-amplified after Illumina adapter ligation. Study-level results and caveats: Significantly lower normalized Chao1 diversity was found in multiple sclerosis patients than in controls, suggesting substantial peripheral T-cell clonal expansion. Patients showed significantly higher frequencies than controls for several TRBV segments, among them TRBV5-6, TRBV5-1 and TRBV20-1. Strong co-clustering of samples prepared in the same batch was shown by direct clustering with F measure, prompting a batch-effect correction. The multiple sclerosis patient group was slightly younger than the control group.

To demonstrate the VDJtools post-analysis software, TCR beta repertoires were profiled from the peripheral blood of over ten young patients with multiple sclerosis. Multiple sclerosis patients were children and adolescents aged roughly 6 to 17 years. Inclusive of the bounding cysteine and phenylalanine, the CDR3 is 15 residues long. Just CDR3 DNA is preserved here, 45 bases in frame from base 1. The germline V gene encodes CDR1 SEHNR and CDR2 FQNEAQ (reference sequence). The germline V end is reduced by 3 bases and the J end by 6 bases; junction bases left unmatched: 10. The library was built by means of PCR. Sequencing was carried out with an Illumina HiSeq 2500. To reduce PCR and sequencing biases, unique molecular identifiers were built into the TCR beta cDNA libraries. Per 1 to 10 million input T cells, approximately 500,000 cDNA molecules were obtained, such that each molecule approximated one T cell. Patient libraries were prepared and sequenced with the same protocol used for the earlier healthy control dataset. Within a given batch, samples were prepared together, multiplexed and sequenced on the same HiSeq lane. The original pipeline was this. Raw barcoded reads were processed with MIGEC, discarding single-read molecular identifier groups before consensus assembly and CDR3 extraction. Clonotype tables were post-analysed with VDJtools, and diversity was normalized by down-sampling all datasets to the smallest sample size. To correct batch-related cross-sample contamination, repertoire overlap clustering matched CDR3 amino acid sequences but not nucleotide sequences. In TCRdb, the public reads were trimmed at Q25 with fastp and aligned with MiXCR, with productive beta chains retained. Identical CDR3 proteins give one entry, which carries the most common genes and DNA. The V and J calls, along with clone size, are taken from TCRdb and not from the paper's own processing. Within this sample are approximately 730,000 distinct CDR3 sequences, with about 43% of them counted one time only. Of the sample, 4.9% is held by the ten largest clones.

As regards this clonotype: What antigen it recognizes has not been identified. The input lacks base qualities; no much larger clone sits a single base away.

Sample: blood. The clonotype originates from a girl aged 10-17 years with multiple sclerosis. The receptor chain draws on TRBV7-9 and TRBJ1-2; 7 central bases correspond to TRBD1. The CDR3 reads CASSFWDREWNGYTF. DNA sequence: TGTGCCAGCAGCTTTTGGGACAGAGAATGGAATGGCTACACCTTC.